This entry concerns a single T cell receptor (beta chain). The protocol was immunoSEQ multiplex PCR, while the TCRdb copy is restricted to in-frame clones and leaves out a portion. The table records 210,000 or so clones, 70% to 90% of them present only once. The junction had 9 bases not matched to a gene; V was cut back by 5 bases and J by 9 bases. Looked up from germline, CDR1 is SEHNR and CDR2 is FQNEAQ (reference sequence). This CDR3 is built from 14 residues. This entry belongs to a study of blood T cell repertoires in COVID-19. The sequenced sample consisted of peripheral blood. The sequence came from a woman in her 70s with active or convalescent COVID-19. The V and J genes are TRBV7-9 and TRBJ2-2, with 7 bases aligning to TRBD1. The CDR3 DNA is TGTGCCAGCAGCCAACGACAGGGTTTTAGGGAGCTGTTTTTT. Amino acids: CASSQRQGFRELFF.